Here is one T cell receptor beta chain with its context. Its antigen is not identified. This specimen comes from a study of cytomegalovirus exposure and HLA in healthy donors. Regarding the study as a whole: Previously analyzed data showed that most TCR beta V segments were productive at a frequency of about 90% or about 30%. Reports described diagnosis of cytomegalovirus status by the classifier as highly specific and sensitive.

The V end was cut by 0 bases, the J end by 10 bases, with 14 bases between. The CDR3 runs to 14 residues. Germline-derived CDR1 and CDR2 are SGHRS and YFSETQ. The PCR was carried out with 60 Vbeta primers and 13 Jbeta primers. Some clones are missing from TCRdb's copy, which holds only in-frame ones; the method was immunoSEQ multiplex PCR. The sample comprises 150,000 or so clones, roughly four fifths of which are singletons, and approximately 6% rests with the top ten. J is TRBJ1-5 and V is TRBV5-1, with D unresolved. The TCR sequence derives from a man aged 30-40 years in good health and CMV-seropositive. Sequencing was done on a sample of PBMCs. CDR3 coding DNA: TGCGCCAGCAGCTTGGTAGCGGGGAGTCGACCCCAGCATTTT. It translates to CASSLVAGSRPQHF.